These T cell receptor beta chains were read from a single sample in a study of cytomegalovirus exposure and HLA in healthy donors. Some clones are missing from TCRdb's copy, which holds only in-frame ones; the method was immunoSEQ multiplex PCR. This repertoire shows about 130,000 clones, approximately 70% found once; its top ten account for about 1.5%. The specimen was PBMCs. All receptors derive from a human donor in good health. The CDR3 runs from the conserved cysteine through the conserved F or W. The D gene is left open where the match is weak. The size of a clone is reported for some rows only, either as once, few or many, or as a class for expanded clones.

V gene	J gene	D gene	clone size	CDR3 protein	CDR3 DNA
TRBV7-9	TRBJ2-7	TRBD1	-	CASSFDRGEQYF	TGTGCCAGCAGCTTTGACAGGGGCGAGCAGTACTTC
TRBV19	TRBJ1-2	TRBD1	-	CASRPSQGGTGYTF	TGTGCCAGTCGCCCCTCCCAAGGGGGCACGGGCTACACCTTC
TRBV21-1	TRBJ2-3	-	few	CASSNPRGLAVGTDTQYF	TGTGCCAGCAGCAACCCCCGGGGACTAGCGGTAGGCACAGATACGCAGTATTTT
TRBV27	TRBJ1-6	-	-	CASMRLGSPLHF	TGTGCCAGCATGAGGTTGGGTTCACCCCTCCACTTT
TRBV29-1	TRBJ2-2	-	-	CSVRTGPGELFF	TGCAGCGTCAGAACAGGGCCCGGGGAGCTGTTTTTT
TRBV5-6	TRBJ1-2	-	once	CASSLQETATGYTF	TGTGCCAGCAGCCTACAGGAGACCGCCACTGGCTACACCTTC
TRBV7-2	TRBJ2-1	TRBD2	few	CASSHWTSGSFNEQFF	TGTGCCAGCAGCCATTGGACTAGCGGGAGTTTCAATGAGCAGTTCTTC
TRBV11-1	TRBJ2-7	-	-	CASSPRGTRGTYEQYF	TGTGCCAGCAGCCCCCGGGGGACCCGAGGAACCTACGAGCAGTACTTC
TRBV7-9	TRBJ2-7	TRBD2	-	CASSLLAGGGEQYF	TGTGCCAGCAGCTTATTAGCGGGAGGAGGCGAGCAGTACTTC
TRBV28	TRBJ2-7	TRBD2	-	CASSLIGGRRYEQYF	TGTGCCAGCAGTTTAATAGGCGGGAGAAGGTACGAGCAGTACTTC
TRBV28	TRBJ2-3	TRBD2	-	CASSSGLAGTDTQYF	TGTGCCAGCAGTTCGGGACTAGCGGGCACAGATACGCAGTATTTT
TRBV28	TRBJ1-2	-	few	CASSQTRGSYGYTF	TGTGCCAGCAGCCAGACGCGAGGTTCCTATGGCTACACCTTC
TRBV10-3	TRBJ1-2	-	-	CAISDDQGYGYTF	TGTGCCATCAGTGACGACCAGGGTTATGGCTACACCTTC
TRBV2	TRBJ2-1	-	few	CASSLQETEQFF	TGTGCCAGCAGTTTACAGGAGACTGAGCAGTTCTTC
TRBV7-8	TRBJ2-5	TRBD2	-	CASSSGTSEKETQYF	TGTGCCAGCAGCTCAGGGACTAGCGAAAAGGAGACCCAGTACTTC
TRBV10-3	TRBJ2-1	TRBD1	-	CAISLTGPDEQFF	TGTGCCATCAGCCTGACAGGGCCGGATGAGCAGTTCTTC
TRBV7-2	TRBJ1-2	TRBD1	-	CASSPGTGAFSNYGYTF	TGTGCCAGCAGCCCAGGGACAGGGGCCTTCTCAAACTATGGCTACACCTTC
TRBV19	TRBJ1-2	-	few	CASSIDRQANYGYTF	TGTGCCAGTAGTATAGACCGCCAGGCTAACTATGGCTACACCTTC
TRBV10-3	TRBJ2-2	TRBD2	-	CAISTGTRSGELFF	TGTGCCATCAGCACCGGGACTAGGAGCGGGGAGCTGTTTTTT
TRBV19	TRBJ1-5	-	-	CASSISDGRPGQPQHF	TGTGCCAGTAGTATATCAGACGGTAGACCAGGTCAGCCCCAGCATTTT
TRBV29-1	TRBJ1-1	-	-	CSVEGEGSTEAFF	TGCAGCGTTGAAGGAGAGGGATCCACTGAAGCTTTCTTT
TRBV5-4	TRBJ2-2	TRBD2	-	CASSSASGRTTGELFF	TGTGCCAGCAGCTCAGCTAGCGGGAGGACCACCGGGGAGCTGTTTTTT
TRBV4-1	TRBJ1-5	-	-	CASSQGQGTGQPQHF	TGCGCCAGCAGCCAAGGCCAGGGGACGGGTCAGCCCCAGCATTTT
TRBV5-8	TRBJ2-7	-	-	CASSLSPGLYEQYF	TGTGCCAGCAGCCTCTCCCCGGGACTCTACGAGCAGTACTTC
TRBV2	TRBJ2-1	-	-	CASTSAPMDEQFF	TGTGCCAGTACTAGTGCGCCTATGGATGAGCAGTTCTTC
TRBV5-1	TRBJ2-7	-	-	CASTPTGNYEQYF	TGCGCCAGCACCCCCACGGGGAACTACGAGCAGTACTTC
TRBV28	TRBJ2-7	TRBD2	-	CASNGRSGRAFNEQYF	TGTGCCAGCAACGGCCGGTCGGGGAGGGCGTTCAACGAGCAGTACTTC
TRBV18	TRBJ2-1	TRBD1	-	CASSPPGTGSNEQFF	TGTGCCAGCTCACCACCCGGGACAGGGAGCAATGAGCAGTTCTTC
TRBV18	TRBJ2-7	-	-	CASSPGGHRRYEQYF	TGTGCCAGCTCACCAGGCGGGCACCGAAGGTACGAGCAGTACTTC
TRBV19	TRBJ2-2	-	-	CASSKGGGTNTGELFF	TGTGCCAGTAGTAAAGGGGGGGGGACGAACACCGGGGAGCTGTTTTTT
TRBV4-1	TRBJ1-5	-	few	CASSQGTASNQPQHF	TGCGCCAGCAGCCAAGGGACAGCTAGCAATCAGCCCCAGCATTTT
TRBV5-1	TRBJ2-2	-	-	CASSLLEFVGTGELFF	TGCGCCAGCAGCCTACTAGAGTTCGTGGGCACCGGGGAGCTGTTTTTT
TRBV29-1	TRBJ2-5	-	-	CSVVRPPETQYF	TGCAGCGTTGTGAGGCCGCCGGAGACCCAGTACTTC
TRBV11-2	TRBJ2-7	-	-	CASTVRAAGKYVEQYF	TGTGCCAGCACCGTTAGGGCGGCAGGGAAGTACGTCGAGCAGTACTTC
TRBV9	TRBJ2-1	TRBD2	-	CASSVPKTSGPSSYNEQFF	TGTGCCAGCAGCGTGCCTAAGACTAGCGGGCCTAGCTCCTACAATGAGCAGTTCTTC
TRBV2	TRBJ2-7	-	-	CASTLEAHEQYF	TGTGCCAGCACCCTAGAAGCCCACGAGCAGTACTTC
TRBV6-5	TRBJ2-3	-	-	CASSRRADTQYF	TGTGCCAGCAGTAGGAGGGCAGATACGCAGTATTTT
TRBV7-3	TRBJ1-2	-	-	CASSLTPEGHGYTF	TGTGCCAGCAGCTTAACTCCGGAGGGCCATGGCTACACCTTC